What follows are 3 T cell receptor beta chains derived from one specimen sequenced in a study of blood T cell repertoires in COVID-19. Assay used: immunoSEQ multiplex PCR; TCRdb lists only in-frame clones, some missing. Among about 190,000 clones listed, 88% were seen once. The sample comprised peripheral blood. These receptors were obtained from a woman between 35 and 50 years old who had recovered from COVID-19.

V and J are TRBV19 and TRBJ2-3; D is undetermined. V was trimmed by 5 bases and J by 2 bases, leaving 5 bases between them. Germline CDR1 LNHDA, CDR2 SQIVND (reference sequence). The CDR3 has 12 residues. The CDR3 coding sequence is TGTGCCAGTAGTTCACACACAGATACGCAGTATTTT. Translation: CASSSHTDTQYF.

The chain links TRBV24-1 to TRBJ2-1; 15 bases map to TRBD2. The CDR3 has 18 amino acids. Germline values: CDR1 KGHDR, CDR2 SFDVKD. V lost 4 bases to trimming and J lost 4 bases; unmatched junction nucleotides: 7. In DNA, the CDR3 is TGTGCCACCAGTGACAGGACTAGCGGGAGGGGAACTTACAATGAGCAGTTCTTC. Its translation is CATSDRTSGRGTYNEQFF.

The chain links TRBV6-4 to TRBJ2-1; D is possibly TRBD2 (6 bases). Germline CDR1 is MRHNA and CDR2 is SNTAGT. Between the trimmed V and J ends, which lost 6 bases and 6 bases, there was a span of 15 bases. This CDR3 has 14 residues. DNA for the CDR3: TGTGCCAGCAGGGGGGACTCTGAGTTCAATGAGCAGTTCTTC. It is translated as CASRGDSEFNEQFF.